A few counts support the clone carrying this TCR beta chain. Its specificity is not known. These data come from a study of CD8+ T cells in alopecia areata. In the study overall: Tofacitinib therapy took 6 to 18 months; 6 months off drug came after.

Sample treatment: oral pan-JAK inhibitor, 5-10 mg twice daily. The CDR3 covers 13 residues. Germline CDR1 is LGHNT and CDR2 is FRNRAP. Trimming stripped 0 bases from V and 4 bases from J, with 5 bases between. Study findings and constraints: For patients receiving tofacitinib, scalp clonality and expanded CD8+ clones among the top 100 significantly decreased. In blood and scalp, many expanded lesional clones persisted during tofacitinib.

cDNA serving as the sequencing template came from extracted, reverse transcribed RNA. Data came from immunoSEQ multiplex PCR; TCRdb stores just in-frame clones and leaves some out. The sample lists over 150,000 clones, roughly 50% occurring once. Specimen: CD8+ T cells sorted from blood, collected at week 24, from a patient treated with tofacitinib. The V call is TRBV12-5, the J call TRBJ2-3, with no clear D. The clonotype comes from a human donor with alopecia areata. The CDR3 region is CASGLVLADTQYF. Here the CDR3 DNA reads TGTGCTAGTGGTTTGGTACTTGCAGATACGCAGTATTTT.